The present T cell receptor (beta chain) was sequenced within a study of blood T cell repertoires in COVID-19 (dated by TCRdb to 2019 to 2021). Turning to the overall study: Samples covering the acute and convalescent phases of COVID-19 were provided by collaborators in the United States, Italy and Spain. The material from the prospective study consisted of cDNA or gDNA derived from T cells, B-cell-depleted T cells, or PBMCs. The dataset comprised deeply sampled blood TCRbeta repertoires from subjects exposed to, actively infected with, or recovered from COVID-19. The repertoires were released in a freely available public database meant as a resource for research on the immune response to SARS-CoV-2. Samples were obtained from the ongoing ImmuneRACE study (first 160 participants) and from 1,254 subjects provided by 6 global collaborators. A de-identified subject ID, COVID-19 status, age in years and sex were almost always included in the sample metadata. Where HLA class I and class II types were available, the types were taken from metadata supplied by the sample provider, not from assay-based typing.

In the prospective study, participants were about 18 to 95 years old, resided in fewer than 25 geographic areas of the United States, and were enrolled through a virtual design. To assign participants to cohorts, the prospective study relied on clinical history that participants themselves reported in a screening survey and a study questionnaire. For ImmuneRACE Cohort 3, a participant was defined as recovered based on two consecutive negative NP/OP PCR tests, clearance by a healthcare professional, or resolution of symptoms. In the prospective study, mobile phlebotomists collected whole blood, serum and a nasopharyngeal or oropharyngeal swab from each participant. Prospective study participants could optionally give additional blood draws and questionnaires over an approximately two-month period. Before DNA extraction, prospective study blood samples were shipped either frozen or at room temperature.

TCRbeta CDR3 regions were amplified from genomic DNA by means of the immunoSEQ Assay, a bias-controlled multiplex PCR. Under the source paper's analysis protocol: Nucleated cell counts per sample were estimated from amplification of reference gene primers within the assay. To quantify the absolute abundance of each unique TCRbeta CDR3 rearrangement, sequence reads were collapsed and filtered. For each sample, productive Simpson clonality was calculated as the square root of Simpson's diversity index over productive rearrangements. TCRdb carries this immuneACCESS record with in-frame sequences only. Its versions omit some clonotypes, under half of them owing to an unresolved V gene in the studies checked, with the rest unexplained. V, J and clone size are those of that table, while D and trimming were read from the DNA. Present in this sample are 360,000 or so clones, 75% to 90% of which were seen just once. Jointly, the top ten make up 5.1% of the sample.

Comments on this clone: What this receptor recognizes is not known. No clone much larger than this one lies a single base away; base qualities are absent.

Reading from cysteine to phenylalanine, the CDR3 counts 15 amino acids. Only CDR3 DNA is held: 45 bases, read in frame from base 1. V sheds 0 bases and J sheds 8 bases, leaving 16 bases between their ends. According to the germline V gene (reference sequence), CDR1 reads SEHNR and CDR2 reads FQNEAQ. Summary of the overall study and its limitations: Clinical and demographic metadata were provided uncurated, with the amount varying by source and participant.

This receptor was obtained from a woman aged 45-65 years who had recovered from COVID-19. Recombination linked TRBV7-9 to TRBJ1-1; the D gene is perhaps TRBD1, on 5 matching bases. Input material: PBMCs or T cells enriched from blood (not recorded which). CDR3 loop: CASSLAIGRGSEAFF. The DNA sequence is as follows: TGTGCCAGCAGCTTAGCGATCGGCCGGGGGTCGGAAGCTTTCTTT.